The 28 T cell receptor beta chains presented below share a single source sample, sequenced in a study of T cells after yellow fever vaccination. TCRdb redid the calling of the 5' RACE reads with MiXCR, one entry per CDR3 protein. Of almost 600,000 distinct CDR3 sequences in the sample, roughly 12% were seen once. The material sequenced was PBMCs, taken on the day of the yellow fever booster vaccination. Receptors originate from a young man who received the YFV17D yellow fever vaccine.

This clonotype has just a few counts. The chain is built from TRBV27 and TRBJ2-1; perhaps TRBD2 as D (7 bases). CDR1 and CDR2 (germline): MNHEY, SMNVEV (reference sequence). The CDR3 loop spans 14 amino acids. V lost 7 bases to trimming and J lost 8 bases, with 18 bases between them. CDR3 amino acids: CASIGGRLGDEQFF. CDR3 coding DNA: TGTGCCAGCATCGGGGGGCGCTTGGGCGATGAGCAGTTCTTC.

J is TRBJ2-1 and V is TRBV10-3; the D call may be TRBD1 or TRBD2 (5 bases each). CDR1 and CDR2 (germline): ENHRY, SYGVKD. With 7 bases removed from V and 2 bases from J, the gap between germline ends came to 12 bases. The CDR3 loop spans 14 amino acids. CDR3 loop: CAITRGDPYNEQFF. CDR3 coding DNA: TGTGCCATCACCCGAGGGGATCCCTACAATGAGCAGTTCTTC.

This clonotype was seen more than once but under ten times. The CDR3 DNA is TGCAGCGTTGAGGTCGTGGCGAACACTGAAGCTTTCTTT. It specifies CSVEVVANTEAFF. The rearrangement joins TRBV29-1 to TRBJ1-1, with D unclear. The V end was cut by 3 bases, the J end by 1 base, with 9 bases between. Germline CDR1 SQVTM, CDR2 ANQGSEA. The CDR3 sequence is 13 residues long.

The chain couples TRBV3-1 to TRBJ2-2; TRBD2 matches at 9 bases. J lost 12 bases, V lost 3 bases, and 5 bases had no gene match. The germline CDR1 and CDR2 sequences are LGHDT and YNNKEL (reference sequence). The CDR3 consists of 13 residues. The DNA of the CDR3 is TGTGCCAGCAGCCATCTAGCGGGAAGGCAGCTGTTTTTT. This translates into CASSHLAGRQLFF.

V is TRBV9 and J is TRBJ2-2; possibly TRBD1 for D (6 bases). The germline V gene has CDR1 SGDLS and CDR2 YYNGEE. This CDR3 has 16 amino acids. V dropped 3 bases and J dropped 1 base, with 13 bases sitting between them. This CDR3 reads CASSAGVGGNTGELFF. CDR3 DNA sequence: TGTGCCAGCAGCGCAGGGGTCGGAGGGAACACCGGGGAGCTGTTTTTT.

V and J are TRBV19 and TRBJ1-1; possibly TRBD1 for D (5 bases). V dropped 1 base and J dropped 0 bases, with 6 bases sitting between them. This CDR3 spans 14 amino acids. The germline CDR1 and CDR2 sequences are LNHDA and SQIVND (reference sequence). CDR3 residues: CASSIAGMNTEAFF. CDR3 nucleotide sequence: TGTGCCAGTAGTATAGCAGGGATGAACACTGAAGCTTTCTTT.

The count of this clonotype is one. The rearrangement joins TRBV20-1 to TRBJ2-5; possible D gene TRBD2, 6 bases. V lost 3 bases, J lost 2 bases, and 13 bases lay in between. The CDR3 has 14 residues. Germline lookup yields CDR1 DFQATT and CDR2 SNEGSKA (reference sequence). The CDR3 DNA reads TGCAGTGCTAGCCGACTAGTGATACAAGAGACCCAGTACTTC. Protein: CSASRLVIQETQYF.

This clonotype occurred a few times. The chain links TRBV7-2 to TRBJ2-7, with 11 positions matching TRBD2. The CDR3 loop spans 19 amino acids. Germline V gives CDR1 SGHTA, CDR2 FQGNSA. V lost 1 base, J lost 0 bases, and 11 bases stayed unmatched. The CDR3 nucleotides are TGTGCCAGCAGCTTAGGGCTAGCGGGAGGCTCGGGGAGCTCCTACGAGCAGTACTTC. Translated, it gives CASSLGLAGGSGSSYEQYF.

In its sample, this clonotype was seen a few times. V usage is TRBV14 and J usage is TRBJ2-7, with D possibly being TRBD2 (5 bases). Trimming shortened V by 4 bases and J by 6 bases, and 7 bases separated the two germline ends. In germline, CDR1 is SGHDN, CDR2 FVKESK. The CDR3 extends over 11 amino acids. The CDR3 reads CASSRESEQYF. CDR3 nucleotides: TGTGCCAGCAGCCGGGAGAGCGAGCAGTACTTC.

This CDR3 is CASSWVQGVSNEQYF. The DNA of the CDR3 is TGTGCCAGCAGCTGGGTACAGGGAGTTAGTAACGAGCAGTACTTC. The chain combines TRBV5-5 with TRBJ2-7; D is perhaps TRBD1 (6 bases). This CDR3 is 15 amino acids long. Germline CDR1 is SGHKS and CDR2 is YYEKEE (reference sequence). The V end was cut by 3 bases, the J end by 5 bases, with 18 bases between.

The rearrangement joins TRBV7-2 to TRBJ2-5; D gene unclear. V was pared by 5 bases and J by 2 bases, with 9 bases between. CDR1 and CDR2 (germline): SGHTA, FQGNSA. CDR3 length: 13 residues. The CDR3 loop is CASSPTTQETQYF. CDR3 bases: TGTGCCAGCAGCCCCACTACTCAAGAGACCCAGTACTTC.

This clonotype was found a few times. The CDR3 is CASSPSKEERPWFGEQYF. The CDR3 nucleotides read TGTGCCAGCAGCCCAAGTAAAGAGGAAAGGCCCTGGTTCGGCGAGCAGTACTTC. J is TRBJ2-7 and V is TRBV11-1; D call uncertain. The CDR3 totals 18 residues. Germline CDR1 and CDR2: SGHAT and FQDESV (reference sequence). V was trimmed by 5 bases and J by 6 bases, leaving 29 bases between them. Based on the CDR3 plus reference TRBV11-1 and TRBJ2-7, the full variable domain is EAEVAQSPRYKITEKSQAVAFWCDPISGHATLYWYRQILGQGPELLVQFQDESVVDDSQLPKDRFSAERLKGVDSTLKIQPAELGDSAMYLCASSPSKEERPWFGEQYFGPGTRLTVT.

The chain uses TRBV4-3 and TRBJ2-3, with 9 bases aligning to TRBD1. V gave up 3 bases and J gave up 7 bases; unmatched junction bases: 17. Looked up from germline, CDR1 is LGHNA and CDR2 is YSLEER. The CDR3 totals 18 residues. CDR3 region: CASSQLPPGQGVGNTQYF. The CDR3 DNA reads TGCGCCAGCAGCCAGCTTCCACCGGGACAGGGAGTGGGTAATACGCAGTATTTT.

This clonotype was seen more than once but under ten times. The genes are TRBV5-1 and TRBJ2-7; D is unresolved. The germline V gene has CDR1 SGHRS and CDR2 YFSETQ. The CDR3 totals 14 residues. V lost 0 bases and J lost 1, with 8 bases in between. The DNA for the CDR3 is TGCGCCAGCAGCTTGGGTCCTCAATCCTACGAGCAGTACTTC. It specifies CASSLGPQSYEQYF.

The CDR3: CSAKDLGPYEQFF. CDR3 nucleotide sequence: TGCAGTGCTAAAGATCTAGGACCCTATGAGCAGTTCTTC. The chain has TRBV20-1 and TRBJ2-1; D not certain. The V end lost 4 bases, the J end lost 8 bases, and 15 bases lay between the germline ends. The CDR3 sequence is 13 residues long. Germline lookup yields CDR1 DFQATT and CDR2 SNEGSKA (reference sequence).

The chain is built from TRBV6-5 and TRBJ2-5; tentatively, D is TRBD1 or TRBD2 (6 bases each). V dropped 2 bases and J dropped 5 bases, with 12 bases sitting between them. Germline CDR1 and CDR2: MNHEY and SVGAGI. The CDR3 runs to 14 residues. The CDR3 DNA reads TGTGCCAGCAGTTACGGGCTAGGGGGGGAGACCCAGTACTTC. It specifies CASSYGLGGETQYF.

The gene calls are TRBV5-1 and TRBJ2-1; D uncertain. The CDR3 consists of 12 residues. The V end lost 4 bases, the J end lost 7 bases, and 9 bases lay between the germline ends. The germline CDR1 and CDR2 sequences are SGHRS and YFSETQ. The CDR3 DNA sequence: TGCGCCAGCAGCGCTCCCTCGAATGAGCAGTTCTTC. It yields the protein CASSAPSNEQFF.

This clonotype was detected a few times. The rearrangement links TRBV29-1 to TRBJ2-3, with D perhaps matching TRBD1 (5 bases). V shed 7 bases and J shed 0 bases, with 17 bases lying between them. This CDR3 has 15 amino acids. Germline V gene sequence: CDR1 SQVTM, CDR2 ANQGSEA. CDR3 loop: CSAKDTFTSTDTQYF. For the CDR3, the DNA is TGCAGCGCAAAGGACACATTTACTAGCACAGATACGCAGTATTTT.

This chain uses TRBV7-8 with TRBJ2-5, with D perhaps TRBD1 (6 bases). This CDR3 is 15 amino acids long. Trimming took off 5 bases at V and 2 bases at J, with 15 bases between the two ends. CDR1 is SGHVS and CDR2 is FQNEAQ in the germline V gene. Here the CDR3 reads CASSRGGGSQETQYF. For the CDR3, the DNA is TGTGCCAGCAGCCGGGGTGGGGGCAGTCAAGAGACCCAGTACTTC.

CDR3 coding DNA: TGTGCCAGCAGTCGTATGGGGATAGCCAAAAACATTCAGTACTTC. Its translation is CASSRMGIAKNIQYF. The V and J genes are TRBV6-1 and TRBJ2-4; the D is unclear. Germline assignment: CDR1 MNHNS and CDR2 SASEGT. Trimming cost V 5 bases and J 0 bases, with 11 bases left between them. This CDR3 region has 15 residues.

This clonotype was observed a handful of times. The CDR3 region has the DNA TGCGCCAGCAGCCAAAGGGGAGGACAGGGGGACTACGAGCAGTACTTC. Its translation is CASSQRGGQGDYEQYF. The rearrangement uses TRBV4-1 and TRBJ2-7; 10 bases match TRBD1. Germline-derived CDR1 and CDR2 are MGHRA and YSYEKL. The V gene end was trimmed by 2 bases and the J gene end by 3 bases; junction bases not matched to a gene: 7. The CDR3 contains 16 residues.

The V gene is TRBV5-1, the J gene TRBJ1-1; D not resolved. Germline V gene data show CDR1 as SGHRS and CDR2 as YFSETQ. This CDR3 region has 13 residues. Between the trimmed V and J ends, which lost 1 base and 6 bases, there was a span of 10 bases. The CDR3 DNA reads TGCGCCAGCAGCTTGATAGGGTACGCTGAAGCTTTCTTT. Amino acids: CASSLIGYAEAFF.

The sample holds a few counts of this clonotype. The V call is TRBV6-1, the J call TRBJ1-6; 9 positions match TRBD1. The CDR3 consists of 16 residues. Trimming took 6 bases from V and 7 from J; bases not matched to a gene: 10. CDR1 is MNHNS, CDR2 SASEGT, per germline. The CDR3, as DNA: TGTGCCAGCAGCCCCACTACAGGGGGCGCGAATTCACCCCTCCACTTT. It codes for CASSPTTGGANSPLHF.

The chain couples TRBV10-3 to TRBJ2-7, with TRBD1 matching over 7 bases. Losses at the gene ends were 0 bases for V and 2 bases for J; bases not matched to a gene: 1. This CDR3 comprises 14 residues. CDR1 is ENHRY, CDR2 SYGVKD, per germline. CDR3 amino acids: CAISESGTAYEQYF. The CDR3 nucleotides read TGTGCCATCAGTGAGTCGGGGACAGCCTACGAGCAGTACTTC.

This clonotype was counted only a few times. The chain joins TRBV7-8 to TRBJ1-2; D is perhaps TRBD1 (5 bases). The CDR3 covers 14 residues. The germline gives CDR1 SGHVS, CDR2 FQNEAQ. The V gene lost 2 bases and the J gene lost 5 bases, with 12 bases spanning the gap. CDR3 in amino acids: CASSLLGGAYGYTF. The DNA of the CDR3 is TGTGCCAGCAGCTTATTAGGCGGGGCGTATGGCTACACCTTC.

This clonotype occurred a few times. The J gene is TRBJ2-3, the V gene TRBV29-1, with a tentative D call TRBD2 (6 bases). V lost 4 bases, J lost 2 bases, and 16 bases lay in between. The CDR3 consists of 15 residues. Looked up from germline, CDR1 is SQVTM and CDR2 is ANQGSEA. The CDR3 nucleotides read TGCAGCGTTGGAGGAGGGCGGAGGAACACAGATACGCAGTATTTT. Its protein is CSVGGGRRNTDTQYF.

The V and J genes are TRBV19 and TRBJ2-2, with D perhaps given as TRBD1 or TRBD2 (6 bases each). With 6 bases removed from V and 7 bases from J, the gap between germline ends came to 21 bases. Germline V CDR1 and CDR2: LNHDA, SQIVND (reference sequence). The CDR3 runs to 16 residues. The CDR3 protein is CASSTPTGGGIGELFF. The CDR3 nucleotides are TGTGCCAGTAGCACACCCACAGGAGGGGGGATCGGGGAGCTGTTTTTT. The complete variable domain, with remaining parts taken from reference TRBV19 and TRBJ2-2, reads DGGITQSPKYLFRKEGQNVTLSCEQNLNHDAMYWYRQDPGQGLRLIYYSQIVNDFQKGDIAEGYSVSREKKESFPLTVTSAQKNPTAFYLCASSTPTGGGIGELFFGEGSRLTVL.

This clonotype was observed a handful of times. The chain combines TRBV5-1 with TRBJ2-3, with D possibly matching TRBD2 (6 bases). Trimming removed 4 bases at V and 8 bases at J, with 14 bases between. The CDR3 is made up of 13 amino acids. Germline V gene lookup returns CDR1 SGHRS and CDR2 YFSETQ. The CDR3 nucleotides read TGCGCCAGCAGCCCGCCGGCTAGCGCTACGCAGTATTTT. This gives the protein CASSPPASATQYF. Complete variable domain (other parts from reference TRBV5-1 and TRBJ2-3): KAGVTQTPRYLIKTRGQQVTLSCSPISGHRSVSWYQQTPGQGLQFLFEYFSETQRNKGNFPGRFSGRQFSNSRSEMNVSTLELGDSALYLCASSPPASATQYFGPGTRLTVL.